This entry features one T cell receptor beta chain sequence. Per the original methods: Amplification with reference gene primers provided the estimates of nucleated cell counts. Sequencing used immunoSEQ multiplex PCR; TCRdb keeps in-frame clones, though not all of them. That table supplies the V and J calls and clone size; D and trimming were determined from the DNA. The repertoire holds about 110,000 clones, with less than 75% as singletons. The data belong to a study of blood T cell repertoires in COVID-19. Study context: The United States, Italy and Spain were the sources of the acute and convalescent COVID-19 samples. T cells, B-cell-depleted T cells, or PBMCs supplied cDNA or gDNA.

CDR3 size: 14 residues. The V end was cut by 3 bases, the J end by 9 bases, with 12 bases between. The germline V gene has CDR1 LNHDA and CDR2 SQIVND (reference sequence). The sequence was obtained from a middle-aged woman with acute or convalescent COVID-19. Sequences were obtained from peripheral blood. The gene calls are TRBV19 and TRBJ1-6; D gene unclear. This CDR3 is CASSMGNRGSPLHF. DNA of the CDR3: TGTGCCAGTAGTATGGGCAATCGGGGTTCACCCCTCCACTTT.